This T cell receptor beta chain was captured by sequencing in a study of Graves' ophthalmopathy and Graves' hyperthyroidism. The authors amplified TCR beta CDR3 regions from RNA transcripts. HTBI-primed RT-PCR formed the first round, and a multiplex PCR formed the second. Via MiXCR, TCRdb re-called the multiplex PCR reads, giving one row per CDR3 protein. The sample has tens of thousands of distinct CDR3 sequences; approximately 46% are singletons. Losses at the gene ends were 4 bases for V and 5 bases for J; bases not matched to a gene: 6. There are 13 residues in the CDR3. Germline CDR1 reads SQVTM; CDR2 reads ANQGSEA.

The J gene is TRBJ2-5, the V gene TRBV29-1, with 8 bases that match TRBD1. The sequenced sample was peripheral blood. The origin of this receptor is an adult woman with stable Graves' hyperthyroidism. As DNA, the CDR3 is TGCAGCGTTGCCCGGACAGGGCGGGAGACCCAGTACTTC. Its protein is CSVARTGRETQYF.